The 16 T cell receptor beta chains below all came from one sample that was sequenced in a study of shared clonotypes between healthy human individuals. Repertoires were generated with immunoSEQ multiplex PCR, while TCRdb's copy carries only in-frame clones and drops some. The sample lists about 1.5 million clones; around 98% were seen once. Source material: naive CD4+ T cells sorted from blood. Regarding subset: CD45RA+ positively selected. These receptors were taken from a man in his thirties or forties in good health.

The chain employs TRBV18 and TRBJ1-1; the D is unclear. Germline-derived CDR1 and CDR2 are KGHSH and LQKENI. The CDR3 is made up of 12 amino acids. Trimming cost V 1 base and J 4 bases, with 4 bases left between them. This CDR3 reads CASSPHATEAFF. The CDR3 coding sequence is TGTGCCAGCTCACCACATGCCACTGAAGCTTTCTTT.

The chain employs TRBV5-1 and TRBJ2-1, with D possibly matching TRBD2 (6 bases). CDR3 length: 15 amino acids. CDR1 is SGHRS and CDR2 is YFSETQ in the germline V gene. V was shortened by 4 bases and J by 2 bases, with 13 bases between the two germline ends. The CDR3 protein is CASSALGGAYNEQFF. The CDR3 DNA reads TGCGCCAGCAGCGCCTTGGGCGGGGCCTACAATGAGCAGTTCTTC.

This sequence joins TRBV5-1 and TRBJ2-2, with D perhaps given as TRBD1 or TRBD2 (5 bases each). The V gene's germline CDR1 is SGHRS and CDR2 YFSETQ. The CDR3 runs 17 residues. V lost 0 bases and J lost 0, with 12 bases in between. CDR3 sequence (DNA): TGCGCCAGCAGCTTGGTCGGGACCCGCCCGAACACCGGGGAGCTGTTTTTT. Protein product: CASSLVGTRPNTGELFF.

V gene TRBV19 combines with J gene TRBJ2-7; 8 bases agree with TRBD1. V trimming: 8 bases; J trimming: 7 bases; junction bases outside the gene matches: 10. Germline CDR1 reads LNHDA; CDR2 reads SQIVND (reference sequence). CDR3 length: 13 residues. CDR3 nucleotides: TGTGCCAGTGCCTTTGGGACAGGTGGTGAGCAGTACTTC. Protein product: CASAFGTGGEQYF.

The V and J genes are TRBV5-4 and TRBJ2-5, with D tentatively TRBD2 (6 bases). The CDR3 runs 15 residues. The ends were cut back, 0 bases at V and 0 bases at J, with 9 bases in the middle. Germline CDR1 is SGHNT and CDR2 is YYREEE (reference sequence). The CDR3 region has the DNA TGTGCCAGCAGCTTGGGGGAGGCGAACCAAGAGACCCAGTACTTC. Protein: CASSLGEANQETQYF.

The gene calls are TRBV28 and TRBJ1-2; TRBD1 matches 7 bases. Looked up from germline, CDR1 is MDHEN and CDR2 is SYDVKM. J gave up 3 bases and V 6 bases, and 4 bases lay outside the gene matches. The CDR3 has 13 residues. The CDR3 nucleotides read TGTGCCAGCAGGACAGGGAAGGACTATGGCTACACCTTC. Encoded protein: CASRTGKDYGYTF.

In its sample, this clone was seen once. The CDR3 is CASSPRPVTLRGNTIYF. The CDR3, as DNA: TGTGCCAGCAGCCCAAGACCGGTAACACTACGTGGAAACACCATATATTTT. The rearrangement joins TRBV7-6 to TRBJ1-3; D not resolved. Germline assignment: CDR1 SGHVS and CDR2 FNYEAQ. The CDR3 is made up of 17 amino acids. V was clipped by 5 bases and J by 3 bases, with 20 bases between them.

The rearrangement joins TRBV4-1 to TRBJ1-4; unclear D gene. The germline V gene encodes CDR1 MGHRA and CDR2 YSYEKL. This CDR3 has 12 amino acids. With 1 base removed from V and 6 bases from J, the gap between germline ends came to 3 bases. The CDR3 protein is CASSQVHEKLFF. The CDR3 DNA reads as TGCGCCAGCAGCCAAGTACATGAAAAACTGTTTTTT.

The chain employs TRBV7-6 and TRBJ2-3, with TRBD2 identical over 13 bases. V was clipped by 5 bases and J by 3 bases; unmatched bases: 14. This CDR3 has 19 residues. Germline assignment: CDR1 SGHVS and CDR2 FNYEAQ. This chain's CDR3 is CASSPRRTSGSRETDTQYF. CDR3 coding DNA: TGTGCCAGCAGCCCTCGCCGGACTAGCGGGAGTAGGGAAACAGATACGCAGTATTTT.

The rearrangement joins TRBV10-3 to TRBJ2-7, with no clear D. Germline V gene sequence: CDR1 ENHRY, CDR2 SYGVKD. This CDR3 comprises 12 residues. V was clipped by 3 bases and J by 3 bases, with 6 bases between them. The CDR3 nucleotides read TGTGCCATCAGTGACCAGTTCTACGAGCAGTACTTC. Protein product: CAISDQFYEQYF.

In this sample, this clone turned up once. The V and J genes are TRBV21-1 and TRBJ2-1; TRBD2, the table's D call, was not compared with the DNA. TRBV21-1 is a pseudogene segment. CDR3 length: 14 amino acids. The CDR3 DNA sequence: TGTGCCAGCAGCAAAGAATGGAGATTCAATGAGCAGTTCTTC. As protein: CASSKEWRFNEQFF.

The chain combines TRBV28 with TRBJ2-3; 7 positions match TRBD1. With V trimmed by 3 bases and J by 6 bases, 3 bases remained unmatched. CDR3 size: 13 residues. Germline CDR1 is MDHEN and CDR2 is SYDVKM. DNA for the CDR3: TGTGCCAGCAGTTTCCAGGGGGTGGATACGCAGTATTTT. Its protein is CASSFQGVDTQYF. Full variable domain (missing parts from reference TRBV28 and TRBJ2-3): DVKVTQSSRYLVKRTGEKVFLECVQDMDHENMFWYRQDPGLGLRLIYFSYDVKMKEKGDIPEGYSVSREKKERFSLILESASTNQTSMYLCASSFQGVDTQYFGPGTRLTVL.

V and J are TRBV5-4 and TRBJ1-3; 7 bases agree with TRBD1. Per the germline V gene, CDR1 is SGHNT and CDR2 is YYREEE (reference sequence). With 5 bases clipped from V and 4 bases from J, the junction kept 12 bases outside the gene matches. CDR3 length: 16 amino acids. The CDR3 spells CASREGGGLPGNTIYF. CDR3 bases: TGTGCCAGCAGGGAAGGAGGGGGCCTACCAGGAAACACCATATATTTT.

The J gene is TRBJ2-2, the V gene TRBV27; D is perhaps TRBD2 (5 bases). Deletions cut 3 bases from V and 7 bases from J, with 15 bases between. CDR3 length equals 15 residues. Germline CDR1 is MNHEY and CDR2 is SMNVEV (reference sequence). CDR3 DNA: TGTGCCAGCAGTTTCTCCCTAGCTCGTGACGGGGAGCTGTTTTTT. It is translated as CASSFSLARDGELFF.

J is TRBJ2-1 and V is TRBV18; 10 positions match TRBD2. CDR1 is KGHSH and CDR2 is LQKENI in the germline V gene. The CDR3 contains 15 residues. Unmatched junction bases numbered 10, after V lost 6 bases and J lost 8 bases. CDR3 nucleotides: TGTGCCAGCTCGGAAGCGGGAGGGCCTATGGATGAGCAGTTCTTC. This sequence encodes CASSEAGGPMDEQFF. Looking up the rest from reference TRBV18 and TRBJ2-1 gives the full variable domain: NAGVMQNPRHLVRRRGQEARLRCSPMKGHSHVYWYRQLPEEGLKFMVYLQKENIIDESGMPKERFSAEFPKEGPSILRIQQVVRGDSAAYFCASSEAGGPMDEQFFGPGTRLTVL.

The J gene is TRBJ2-7, the V gene TRBV2, with 10 bases identical to TRBD1. Germline V gives CDR1 SNHLY, CDR2 FYNNEI. Trimming at V came to 7 bases and at J to 7 bases, leaving 10 bases not matched to a gene. This CDR3 is built from 14 residues. The CDR3: CASTRDRGGGEQYF. CDR3 in DNA: TGTGCCAGCACCCGGGACAGGGGCGGGGGAGAGCAGTACTTC. Full variable domain (missing parts from reference TRBV2 and TRBJ2-7): EPEVTQTPSHQVTQMGQEVILRCVPISNHLYFYWYRQILGQKVEFLVSFYNNEISEKSEIFDDQFSVERPDGSNFTLKIRSTKLEDSAMYFCASTRDRGGGEQYFGPGTRLTVT.